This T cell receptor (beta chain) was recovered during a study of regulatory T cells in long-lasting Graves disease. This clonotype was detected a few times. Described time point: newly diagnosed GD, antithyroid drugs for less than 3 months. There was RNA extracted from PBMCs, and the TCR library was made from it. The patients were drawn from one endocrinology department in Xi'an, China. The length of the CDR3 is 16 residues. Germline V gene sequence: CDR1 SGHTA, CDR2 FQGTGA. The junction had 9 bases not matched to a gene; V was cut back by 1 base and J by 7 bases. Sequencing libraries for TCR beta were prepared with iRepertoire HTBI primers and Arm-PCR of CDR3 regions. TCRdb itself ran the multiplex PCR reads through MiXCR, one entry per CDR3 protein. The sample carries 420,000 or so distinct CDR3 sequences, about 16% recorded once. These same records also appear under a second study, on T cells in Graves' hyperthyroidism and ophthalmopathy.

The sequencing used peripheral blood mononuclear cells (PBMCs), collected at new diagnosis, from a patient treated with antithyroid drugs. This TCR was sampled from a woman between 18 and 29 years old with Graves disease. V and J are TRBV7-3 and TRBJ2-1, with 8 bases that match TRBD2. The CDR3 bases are TGTGCCAGCAGCTTAAGAGCGGGAGTACCGAAGAATGAGCAGTTCTTC. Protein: CASSLRAGVPKNEQFF.